This TCR beta chain was sequenced for a study of shared clonotypes between healthy human individuals. Comment on this clone: Its antigen is unknown.

Libraries were prepared by immunoSEQ multiplex PCR; TCRdb keeps only in-frame clonotypes and omits some of them. The sample has 600,000 or so clones, roughly 98% seen once. The naive CD8 fraction comprised CD45RO-negative cells positively selected for CCR7 and excluded terminally differentiated effector memory CD45RA+ cells. Study-level results: The sampled material consisted only of blood, and tissue repertoires are likely to differ.

CDR3 size: 16 residues. V was pared by 6 bases and J by 2 bases, with 12 bases of the junction left unmatched. Germline V gives CDR1 MNHNY, CDR2 SVGAGI (reference sequence). The clonotype was recovered from a man aged 30 to 39 in good health. The sequencing input was naive CD8+ T cells sorted from blood. The V gene is TRBV6-6, the J gene TRBJ1-1; 7 positions match TRBD1. The CDR3 protein is CASSLGGGAPNTEAFF. CDR3 sequence (DNA): TGTGCCAGCAGCCTCGGAGGGGGCGCGCCCAACACTGAAGCTTTCTTT.